The T cell receptor beta chain under discussion was sequenced for a study of glioma-infiltrating T cells after dendritic cell vaccination. Looking at the study overall: Glioblastoma patients came from Phase I and II dendritic cell vaccination trials.

Overall study findings and caveats: Higher TCR clonality did not directly relate to longer survival.

The time point here: after dendritic cell vaccination, including at tumor progression/relapse. Amplification used 60 V beta primers and 13 J beta primers. This table comes from immunoSEQ multiplex PCR, and its TCRdb copy is limited to in-frame clones, with some not included. Among some 78,000 clones listed, 85% were seen once. Per germline, CDR1 MNHNS and CDR2 SASEGT. CDR3 length: 15 residues. J lost 6 bases, V lost 4 bases, and 3 bases had no gene match. To note about this clone: Its antigen is still unknown.

The sequence was collected from a human donor with glioblastoma. The J gene is TRBJ2-1, the V gene TRBV6-1, with 13 bases identical to TRBD2. The sample here was blood, taken after dendritic cell vaccination. The CDR3 sequence: CASSAGLAGPNEQFF. The CDR3 DNA follows: TGTGCCAGCAGTGCGGGACTAGCGGGGCCCAATGAGCAGTTCTTC.